The clone carrying this TCR beta chain was seen a handful of times. As yet, its antigen is unknown. One entry per CDR3 protein, called by TCRdb with MiXCR from the reads. The table includes approximately 490,000 distinct CDR3 sequences, about 11% detected once. The germline V gene has CDR1 SGHKS and CDR2 YYEKEE (reference sequence). CDR3 size: 15 residues. The ends were cut back, 1 base at V and 4 bases at J, with 14 bases in the middle. This sample was taken from a study of T cell repertoires in cytomegalovirus infection. Whole-study results and caveats: Dominant in the ex vivo response were TCR beta clonotypes restricted by HLA-C and specific for CMV.

The chain joins TRBV5-5 to TRBJ1-1, with D unclear. The sequenced material came from PBMCs. The receptor was isolated from a human donor in good health (CMV status not recorded). Some clones in this sample may be carry-over from other donors' samples. The CDR3 DNA reads as TGTGCCAGCAGCTTGTTGGCAGGACGGGGCACTGAAGCTTTCTTT. Amino acid sequence: CASSLLAGRGTEAFF.